This note documents a single TCR beta chain sequence. Its antigen is currently unknown. At cycle 4 day 1, cycle 7 day 1, and baseline, blood was sampled. The record originates from a study of OX40 agonist ivuxolimab in advanced cancers. Study-wide results and caveats: Compared with others, partial responders at 0.1-3.0 mg/kg displayed clonal expansion among the lowest. CD4+ and CD8+ blood T cells expanded clonally by week 6 at 0.1 to 3.0 mg/kg.

V lost 2 bases to trimming and J lost 5 bases, with 13 bases between them. Looked up from germline, CDR1 is MNHEY and CDR2 is SVGAGI. The CDR3 totals 15 residues. The data were produced by immunoSEQ multiplex PCR, yet TCRdb's version contains in-frame clones alone and is incomplete. The repertoire consists of 89,000 or so clones, with 70% to 90% occurring once and the leading ten covering less than 0.85%. Sequencing was performed on CD4+ or CD8+ T cells sorted from blood, taken in a trial of the OX40 agonist ivuxolimab. The rearrangement joins TRBV6-5 to TRBJ2-1; D might be TRBD2 (5 bases). The sequence derives from an adult with an advanced solid tumor such as melanoma, head and neck, liver or kidney cancer. The CDR3 nucleotides read TGTGCCAGCAGTTACCTGGGAGTCAACCACAATGAGCAGTTCTTC. Protein product: CASSYLGVNHNEQFF.